This TCR beta chain emerged from a study of cytomegalovirus exposure and HLA in healthy donors. J gave up 2 bases and V 0 bases, and 5 bases lay outside the gene matches. Looked up from germline, CDR1 is LGHNA and CDR2 is YSLEER. This CDR3 spans 16 amino acids. PCR employed 60 Vbeta and 13 Jbeta primers. TCRdb's table, derived via immunoSEQ multiplex PCR, lists solely in-frame clones and lacks some. The sample comprises fewer than 90,000 clones, 75% to 80% of which are singletons, and roughly 6% rests with the top ten. Study results and caveats: Judged likely to be a sequencing artifact was a cluster of highly shared sequence variants. HLA-A and HLA-B allele assignments for most subjects were reportedly predicted accurately using TCR beta sequences. Later on, a genetic analysis was performed. It linked a missense variant in DCLRE1C with V- and J-gene trimming of TCR beta. Earlier results showed most TCR beta V segments being productive about 87% or about 30% of the time.

Concerning this clone itself: As yet, its antigen is unknown.

The chain combines TRBV4-3 with TRBJ2-7, with 9 bases identical to TRBD1. Specimen: PBMCs. The sequence derives from a female donor in good health and CMV-seronegative. Written as DNA, the CDR3 is TGCGCCAGCAGCCAAGACTGGGGACAGGGAGCCTACGAGCAGTACTTC. Translating it yields CASSQDWGQGAYEQYF.